A single sample gave rise to the 9 T cell receptor beta chains below, sequenced in a study of cytotoxic CD8 clonotypes in ibrutinib-treated CLL. The assay was immunoSEQ multiplex PCR, and TCRdb's table has in-frame clones only and misses some. The repertoire includes about 140,000 clones, approximately 90% of them detected once, and roughly 10% sits in the top ten. The input for sequencing was PBMCs, taken after 12 months of ibrutinib treatment. These receptors came from a human donor with chronic lymphocytic leukemia.

This sequence joins TRBV7-8 and TRBJ2-1, with a tentative D call TRBD2 (6 bases). The CDR3 runs 14 residues. The V end lost 1 base, the J end lost 7 bases, and 11 bases lay between the germline ends. Germline V gives CDR1 SGHVS, CDR2 FQNEAQ. Written as DNA, the CDR3 is TGTGCCAGCAGCTTAGGGGGACTTTATAATGAGCAGTTCTTC. This sequence encodes CASSLGGLYNEQFF.

The chain is built from TRBV11-3 and TRBJ2-2, with TRBD1 matching 9 bases. V shed 5 bases and J 7 bases; nucleotides not matched to a gene: 5. Germline values: CDR1 SGHNT, CDR2 YENEEA. The CDR3 consists of 14 residues. The CDR3 coding sequence is TGTGCCAGCAGCCCGGGACAGGGTGACGGGGAGCTGTTTTTT. Protein: CASSPGQGDGELFF.

In its sample, this clone was seen once. The J gene is TRBJ2-1, the V gene TRBV12-2; TRBD2 was called by the table and not checked on the DNA. TRBV12-2 is a known pseudogene. The CDR3 contains 16 residues. CDR3: CASRPIDQTSRIEQFF. CDR3 coding DNA: TGTGCAAGTCGCCCAATCGACCAGACTAGCAGGATTGAGCAGTTCTTC.

The chain employs TRBV27 and TRBJ2-2, with D possibly TRBD1 on 5 matching bases. Germline V gene data show CDR1 as MNHEY and CDR2 as SMNVEV (reference sequence). V was clipped by 3 bases and J by 4 bases, with 12 bases between them. CDR3 length equals 15 residues. CDR3 residues: CASSFGRAVTGELFF. The CDR3 DNA is TGTGCCAGCAGTTTTGGCAGGGCGGTCACCGGGGAGCTGTTTTTT.

The V and J genes are TRBV19 and TRBJ2-2, with 12 bases matching TRBD2. Germline V CDR1 and CDR2: LNHDA, SQIVND (reference sequence). Germline trimming cut 3 bases from V and 0 bases from J; bases unmatched to any gene: 14. There are 21 residues in the CDR3. Written as DNA, the CDR3 is TGTGCCAGTAGTATCGGGCAGGGGGGACTAGCGGGCGTCCCGAACACCGGGGAGCTGTTTTTT. This sequence encodes CASSIGQGGLAGVPNTGELFF. The whole variable domain, remainder taken from reference TRBV19 and TRBJ2-2, is DGGITQSPKYLFRKEGQNVTLSCEQNLNHDAMYWYRQDPGQGLRLIYYSQIVNDFQKGDIAEGYSVSREKKESFPLTVTSAQKNPTAFYLCASSIGQGGLAGVPNTGELFFGEGSRLTVL.

V and J are TRBV10-3 and TRBJ1-2; TRBD1 aligns across 11 bases. CDR3 length: 14 residues. The V gene's germline CDR1 is ENHRY and CDR2 SYGVKD. J gave up 7 bases and V 2 bases, and 3 bases lay outside the gene matches. The CDR3 DNA reads as TGTGCCATCAGTGAGGCCGGGACAGGGGGTGGCTACACCTTC. Protein: CAISEAGTGGGYTF.

Of note for this clone: Within the sample, other DNA sequences also encode this same CDR3. The chain combines TRBV27 with TRBJ2-6, with unresolved D. The CDR3 totals 13 residues. From germline, CDR1 is MNHEY and CDR2 SMNVEV (reference sequence). The V and J ends lost 3 bases and 3 bases respectively, with 3 bases between them. In DNA, the CDR3 is TGTGCCAGCAGTTTTAGTGGGGCCAACGTCCTGACTTTC. Its translation is CASSFSGANVLTF. The complete variable domain, with remaining parts taken from reference TRBV27 and TRBJ2-6, reads EAQVTQNPRYLITVTGKKLTVTCSQNMNHEYMSWYRQDPGLGLRQIYYSMNVEVTDKGDVPEGYKVSRKEKRNFPLILESPSPNQTSLYFCASSFSGANVLTFGAGSRLTVL.

The V and J genes are TRBV5-8 and TRBJ1-1; TRBD1 might be the D (6 bases). The CDR3 sequence is 14 residues long. The germline gives CDR1 SGHTS, CDR2 YDEGEE. V lost 1 base, J lost 5 bases, and 12 bases lay in between. CDR3 DNA: TGTGCCAGCAGCTTGCAGGGGTCGGAGACTGAAGCTTTCTTT. Amino acid sequence: CASSLQGSETEAFF. Full variable domain (outside the CDR3, taken from reference TRBV5-8 and TRBJ1-1): EAGVTQSPTHLIKTRGQQATLRCSPISGHTSVYWYQQALGLGLQFLLWYDEGEERNRGNFPPRFSGRQFPNYSSELNVNALELEDSALYLCASSLQGSETEAFFGQGTRLTVV.

The chain recombines TRBV29-1 with TRBJ1-1, with D possibly TRBD1 on 5 matching bases. This CDR3 is built from 12 residues. Germline V gene lookup returns CDR1 SQVTM and CDR2 ANQGSEA. The V end was cut by 7 bases, the J end by 3 bases, with 12 bases between. This chain's CDR3 is CSARRGDTEAFF. DNA of the CDR3: TGCAGCGCCAGAAGAGGGGACACTGAAGCTTTCTTT.